Listed below are T cell receptor beta chains from one sample, sequenced in a study of blood T cells in healthy people across ages. TCRdb ran MiXCR on the 5' RACE reads and lists one entry per CDR3 protein. The profile covers some 1,000,000 distinct CDR3 sequences, with 25% appearing a single time and approximately 0.79% taken by the ten largest. The sample was also reused in another study, on T cells of mothers and their children.

The material sequenced was blood. These receptors all stem from a girl aged 2 to 9 in good health. Each CDR3 is given with its conserved first and last residue. The order of the fields is D gene, J gene, CDR3 length, clone size, V gene, CDR3 protein, CDR3 DNA. D genes are given only for firm matches. Where a row states a size, it is once, few, many or the class of an expanded clone; other rows omit it.

D gene: TRBD1; J gene: TRBJ2-7; CDR3 length: 16; clone size: .; V gene: TRBV14; CDR3 protein: CASSRRMPGQGYEQYF; CDR3 DNA: TGTGCCAGCAGCCGACGAATGCCGGGACAGGGCTACGAGCAGTACTTC
D gene: .; J gene: TRBJ1-1; CDR3 length: 11; clone size: few; V gene: TRBV29-1; CDR3 protein: CSVERGSEAFF; CDR3 DNA: TGCAGCGTTGAAAGGGGCAGTGAAGCTTTCTTT
D gene: .; J gene: TRBJ2-5; CDR3 length: 13; clone size: few; V gene: TRBV7-9; CDR3 protein: CASSFTGSETQYF; CDR3 DNA: TGTGCCAGCAGCTTCACCGGTTCGGAGACCCAGTACTTC
D gene: .; J gene: TRBJ2-5; CDR3 length: 13; clone size: .; V gene: TRBV7-7; CDR3 protein: CASSPDMGETQYF; CDR3 DNA: TGTGCTAGCAGCCCGGACATGGGGGAGACCCAGTACTTC
D gene: .; J gene: TRBJ2-7; CDR3 length: 14; clone size: .; V gene: TRBV3-1; CDR3 protein: CASSQAYYSYEQYF; CDR3 DNA: TGTGCCAGCAGCCAAGCGTACTACTCCTACGAGCAGTACTTC
D gene: .; J gene: TRBJ2-7; CDR3 length: 9; clone size: few; V gene: TRBV10-1; CDR3 protein: CASLDEQYF; CDR3 DNA: TGCGCCAGCCTAGACGAGCAGTACTTC
D gene: TRBD2; J gene: TRBJ2-5; CDR3 length: 18; clone size: .; V gene: TRBV11-2; CDR3 protein: CASSSIMGSGGLRETQYF; CDR3 DNA: TGTGCCAGCAGCTCTATAATGGGATCGGGGGGTTTAAGAGAGACCCAGTACTTC
D gene: TRBD2; J gene: TRBJ2-3; CDR3 length: 17; clone size: few; V gene: TRBV6-4; CDR3 protein: CASSDSFLAEKNDTQYF; CDR3 DNA: TGTGCCAGCAGTGACTCTTTTCTAGCGGAAAAAAACGATACGCAGTATTTT
D gene: TRBD1; J gene: TRBJ1-1; CDR3 length: 11; clone size: few; V gene: TRBV29-1; CDR3 protein: CSLRDSLEAFF; CDR3 DNA: TGCAGCTTACGGGACAGCCTTGAAGCTTTCTTT
D gene: .; J gene: TRBJ1-4; CDR3 length: 19; clone size: .; V gene: TRBV7-8; CDR3 protein: CASSPNGILAGGTNEKLFF; CDR3 DNA: TGTGCCAGCAGCCCTAACGGAATCCTTGCGGGCGGAACTAATGAAAAACTGTTTTTT
D gene: .; J gene: TRBJ2-1; CDR3 length: 14; clone size: many; V gene: TRBV27; CDR3 protein: CASSSESSYNEQFF; CDR3 DNA: TGTGCCAGCAGTTCAGAAAGCTCCTACAATGAGCAGTTCTTC
D gene: .; J gene: TRBJ2-7; CDR3 length: 15; clone size: .; V gene: TRBV20-1; CDR3 protein: CSASSGLSPAREQYF; CDR3 DNA: TGCAGTGCTAGCTCCGGACTCTCCCCGGCTCGTGAGCAGTACTTC